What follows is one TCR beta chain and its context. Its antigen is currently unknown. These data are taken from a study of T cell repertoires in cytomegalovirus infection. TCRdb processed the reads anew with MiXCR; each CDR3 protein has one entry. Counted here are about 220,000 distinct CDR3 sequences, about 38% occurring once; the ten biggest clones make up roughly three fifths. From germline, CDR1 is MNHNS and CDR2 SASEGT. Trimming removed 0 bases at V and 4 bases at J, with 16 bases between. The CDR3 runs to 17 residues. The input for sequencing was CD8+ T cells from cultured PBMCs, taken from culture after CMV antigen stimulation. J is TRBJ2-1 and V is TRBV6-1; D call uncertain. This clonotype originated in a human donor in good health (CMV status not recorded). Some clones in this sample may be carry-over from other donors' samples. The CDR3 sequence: CASSEAETFGQYNEQFF. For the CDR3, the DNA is TGTGCCAGCAGTGAAGCGGAGACCTTCGGGCAGTACAATGAGCAGTTCTTC.